These 8 T cell receptor beta chains came from one sample sequenced in a study of human T cells and chemical hapten exposure. Indicated time point: pre-sensitization, week 0. Documented treatment: therapeutic diphenylcyclopropenone sensitization with weekly scalp DPC. One entry per CDR3 protein, called by TCRdb with MiXCR from the RACE reads. The sample records roughly 110,000 distinct CDR3 sequences, more than 10% being singletons. The material was whole blood, obtained in connection with sensitization to the hapten diphenylcyclopropenone (DPC). The receptors were sampled from a woman in her forties or fifties with alopecia areata. Some clones in this sample may be carry-over from other donors' samples.

This clonotype was found a few times. The chain uses TRBV2 and TRBJ1-5, with 9 positions matching TRBD1. The CDR3 loop spans 14 amino acids. Germline CDR1 and CDR2: SNHLY and FYNNEI. V dropped 6 bases and J dropped 7; count of bases not matched to a gene: 7. The CDR3 DNA follows: TGTGCCAGCAGGCCGGGACAGGGTGGACAGCCCCAGCATTTT. This codes for CASRPGQGGQPQHF.

In its sample, this clonotype was seen a few times. V and J are TRBV7-2 and TRBJ1-6; D not resolved. CDR1 and CDR2 from the germline V gene are SGHTA and FQGNSA. The CDR3 length is 16 residues. V was trimmed by 5 bases and J by 6 bases, leaving 17 bases between them. The CDR3 nucleotides read TGTGCCAGCAGCCCTCGACTACGAGGCGCTAATTCACCCCTCCACTTT. Residues: CASSPRLRGANSPLHF.

The table lists this clonotype with a few counts. J is TRBJ1-1 and V is TRBV7-9, with TRBD1 as a possible D gene (5 bases). The V and J ends lost 3 bases and 3 bases respectively, with 14 bases between them. Germline assignment: CDR1 SEHNR and CDR2 FQNEAQ (reference sequence). The CDR3 is made up of 15 amino acids. CDR3 DNA: TGTGCCAGCAGCTTGTTGTTATCGGGGGACACTGAAGCTTTCTTT. Residues: CASSLLLSGDTEAFF.

This clonotype was seen at least ten times. The chain uses TRBV21-1 and TRBJ1-5. TRBV21-1 corresponds to a pseudogene. CDR3 length: 14 residues. The CDR3 nucleotides read TGTGCCAGCAGCAAAGCTGGAGGTCTTCAGCCCCAGCATTTT. It yields the protein CASSKAGGLQPQHF.

The genes are TRBV7-8 and TRBJ2-3, with 14 nucleotides matching TRBD2. The CDR3 covers 18 residues. Trimming at V came to 3 bases and at J to 2 bases, leaving 7 bases not matched to a gene. Germline loops: CDR1 SGHVS, CDR2 FQNEAQ. The CDR3 sequence: CASSFGTSGGAYTDTQYF. CDR3 nucleotide sequence: TGTGCCAGCAGCTTTGGGACTAGCGGGGGTGCCTACACAGATACGCAGTATTTT.

The V call is TRBV2, the J call TRBJ1-3; D might be TRBD1 (5 bases). CDR3 size: 15 residues. The ends were cut back, 6 bases at V and 0 bases at J, with 12 bases in the middle. From germline, CDR1 is SNHLY and CDR2 FYNNEI. Here the CDR3 DNA reads TGTGCCAGCAGCGGGGACCGACACTCTGGAAACACCATATATTTT. It codes for CASSGDRHSGNTIYF.

The chain joins TRBV15 to TRBJ1-4; TRBD1 aligns across 7 bases. Germline V gene sequence: CDR1 LNHNV, CDR2 YYDKDF (reference sequence). The CDR3 is 16 amino acids. V shed 1 base, J shed 7 bases, and the junction held 9 bases outside the gene matches. The CDR3 DNA reads as TGTGCCACCAGCAGAGTACGAGACAGGGAAGGTGAAAAACTGTTTTTT. This codes for CATSRVRDREGEKLFF.

This clonotype was observed many times. The CDR3 region is CASSSRVARGLEQYF. In DNA form, the CDR3 reads TGTGCCAGTAGCTCAAGGGTCGCCAGGGGGCTGGAGCAGTACTTC. The gene calls are TRBV19 and TRBJ2-7, with TRBD1 identical over 8 bases. Germline assignment: CDR1 LNHDA and CDR2 SQIVND (reference sequence). The ends lost 6 bases at V and 7 bases at J; junction bases unmatched: 14. The CDR3 runs 15 residues.